This TCR beta chain was sequenced for a study of cytomegalovirus exposure and HLA in healthy donors. Looking at the study overall: Drawn from HLA-typed donors, roughly 87 million unique TCRs were held in an early data release. Findings and limits, study-wide: Clonal expansion was found to be greater in HLA-associated TCR beta chains than in equally common others in a later analysis. CMV antigen specificity of a few CMV-associated chains was confirmed in vitro.

Points on this clone: What it binds is unknown.

Primers for the PCR totalled 60 Vbeta and 13 Jbeta. The authors' processing: About 10 million shared chains were among approximately 87 million unique TCR beta chains counted in a later analysis. Only in-frame clones appear in the TCRdb table, and some are missing; sequencing was by immunoSEQ multiplex PCR. For V, J and clone size, that table is used; D and trimming come from the DNA. The sample has around 200,000 clones, around 80% seen once; the top ten hold 3.7%. Sequencing was carried out using PBMCs. This clonotype was sampled from a woman between 55 and 75 years old in good health and CMV-seropositive.

This CDR3 reads CASSKGELPNQPQHF. CDR3 nucleotide sequence: TGTGCCAGCAGCAAGGGGGAGCTCCCAAATCAGCCCCAGCATTTT. The rearrangement uses TRBV5-8 and TRBJ1-5; possible D gene TRBD1, 6 bases. The CDR3 is 15 residues long. Germline CDR1 SGHTS, CDR2 YDEGEE. Between the trimmed V and J ends, which lost 4 bases and 4 bases, there was a span of 15 bases.